This T cell receptor (beta chain) came from a study of T cell repertoires in cytomegalovirus infection. Study in general: Signatures in public TCR beta sequences pointed to both CMV infection and matching HLA type. Study-wide findings and caveats: There were carriers of CMV plus the relevant HLA, and cumulative public TCR beta family frequency identified them.

V shed 3 bases, J shed 3 bases, and the junction held 6 bases outside the gene matches. CDR3 length: 16 amino acids. Germline V lookup: CDR1 MDHEN, CDR2 SYDVKM. In regard to this clonotype: Its antigen is not identified. A much larger clone sits a single nucleotide away, making a read error possible. Lacking the conserved final phenylalanine or tryptophan, this CDR3 likely reflects a read error.

Each CDR3 protein gets one entry after TCRdb re-called the reads with MiXCR. The sample carries hundreds of thousands of distinct CDR3 sequences, approximately 40% recorded once. The receptor comes from a human donor in good health (CMV status not recorded). Some clones in this sample may be carry-over from other donors' samples. Material: PBMCs. This chain links TRBV28 with TRBJ2-1; 9 bases line up with TRBD2. The CDR3 sequence is CASSFIRRGGYNEQFL. In DNA form, the CDR3 reads TGTGCCAGCAGTTTTATCCGGCGGGGGGGCTACAATGAGCAGTTCTTA.